The TCR beta chain under discussion was sequenced for a study of shared clonotypes between healthy human individuals. Study conclusions and caveats: Relative to clonotypes present in all four donors, those not shared had lower generation probabilities.

CD45RO-negative, CCR7-positively selected cells formed the naive CD8 fraction, excluding terminally differentiated effector memory CD45RA+ cells. Looked up from germline, CDR1 is SGHTA and CDR2 is FQGNSA. Trimming pared 1 base from V and 3 bases from J, leaving 13 bases between. This CDR3 has 15 amino acids. The assay was carried out at the deep level. TCRdb's copy holds only in-frame clones and misses some; the assay was immunoSEQ multiplex PCR. The sample has about 580,000 clones; 98% are singletons. To note about this clone: The antigen is unknown.

The source material was naive CD8+ T cells sorted from blood. This TCR was recovered from a man aged 30-40 years in good health. The chain combines TRBV7-2 with TRBJ2-7; the D is unclear. The CDR3 loop reads CASSLEAPHYYEQYF. CDR3 sequence (DNA): TGTGCCAGCAGCTTAGAAGCGCCCCATTACTACGAGCAGTACTTC.